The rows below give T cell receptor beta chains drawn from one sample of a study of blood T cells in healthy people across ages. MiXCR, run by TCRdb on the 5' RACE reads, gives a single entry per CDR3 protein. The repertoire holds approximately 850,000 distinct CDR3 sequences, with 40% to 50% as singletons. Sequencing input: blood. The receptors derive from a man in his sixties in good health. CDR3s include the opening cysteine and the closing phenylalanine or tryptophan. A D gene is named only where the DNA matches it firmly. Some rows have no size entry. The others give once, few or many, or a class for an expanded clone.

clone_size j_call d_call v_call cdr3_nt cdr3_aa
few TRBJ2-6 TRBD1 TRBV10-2 TGCGCCAGCAGTGAGTGGACAGGGGGCTCTGGGGCCAACGTCCTGACTTTC CASSEWTGGSGANVLTF
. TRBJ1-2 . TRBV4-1 TGTGCCAGCAGCTCAACCGTGGCCCTCTATGGCTACACCTTC CASSSTVALYGYTF
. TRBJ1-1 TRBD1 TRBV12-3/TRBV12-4 TGTGCCAGCAGTTACCCGACAGGGCACGACACTGAAGCTTTCTTT CASSYPTGHDTEAFF
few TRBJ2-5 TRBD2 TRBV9 TGTGCCAGCAGCGTAGGTAGTAGCGGGGGGTCGGAGACCCAGTACTTC CASSVGSSGGSETQYF
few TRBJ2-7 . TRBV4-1 TGCGCCAGCAGCCAAGGTTCTACCTTGGGAAATTACGAGCAGTACTTC CASSQGSTLGNYEQYF
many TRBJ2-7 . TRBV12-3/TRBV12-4 TGTGCCAGCAGTGTCACGAGCGGTAGCTCCTACGAGCAGTACTTC CASSVTSGSSYEQYF
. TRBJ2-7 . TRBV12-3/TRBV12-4 TGTGCCAGCAGTCTGAACAGGATTAGGGAGCAGTACTTC CASSLNRIREQYF
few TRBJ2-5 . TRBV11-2 TGTGCCAGCAGCAAAAGCGAGACCCAGTACTTC CASSKSETQYF
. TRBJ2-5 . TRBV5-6 TGTGCCAGCAGCTCCCTCCATACTAGCAGCCAAGAGACCCAGTACTTC CASSSLHTSSQETQYF
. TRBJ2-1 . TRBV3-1 TGTGCCAGCAGCCCTCCGGGACAAGGGAGAAGTGAGCAGTTCTTC CASSPPGQGRSEQFF
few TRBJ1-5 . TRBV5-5 TGTGCCAGCAGCTTGGGGGGGGCTAGCAATCAGCCCCAGCATTTT CASSLGGASNQPQHF
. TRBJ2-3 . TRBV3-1 TGTGCCAGCAGTCAATCCCCCAGAGATACGCAGTATTTT CASSQSPRDTQYF
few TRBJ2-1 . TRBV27 TGTGCCAGCAGTTTGTCCTACAGGGACAATGAGCAGTTCTTC CASSLSYRDNEQFF
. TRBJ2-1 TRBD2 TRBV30 TGTGCCTGGAGTCGTCTAGCGGGGGGGCGGGATGAGCAGTTCTTC CAWSRLAGGRDEQFF
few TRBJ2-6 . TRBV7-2 TGTGCCAGCGGGACGGTTCAATCCTTCTCTGGGGCCAACGTCCTGACTTTC CASGTVQSFSGANVLTF
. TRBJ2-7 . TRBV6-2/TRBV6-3 TGTGCCAGCAGTGACCAGTCAGCCTACGAGCAGTACTTC CASSDQSAYEQYF
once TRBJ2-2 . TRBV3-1 TGTGCCAGCAACCAGGTGCGCGCGAACACCGGGGAGCTGTTTTTT CASNQVRANTGELFF
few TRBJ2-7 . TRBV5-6 TGTGCCAGCAGCTATGGAGGGAGCCCTACCTACGAGCAGTACTTC CASSYGGSPTYEQYF